These 10 T cell receptor beta chains were all obtained from the same sample, sequenced in a study of beta chain features in type 1 diabetes. Expressed TCRB transcripts were sequenced, since all the RNA that had been isolated was reverse transcribed. Profiled with immunoSEQ multiplex PCR; TCRdb holds only in-frame clones, not every one. The table lists 200,000 to 250,000 clones, approximately 10% of them singletons. Sequences were obtained from central memory CD4+ T cells from blood. These TCRs come from a man aged 18 to 29 in good health.

In its sample, this clone was seen a few times. This chain joins TRBV15 and TRBJ1-2; D gene ambiguous. With 0 bases removed from V and 0 bases from J, the gap between germline ends came to 5 bases. The germline CDR1 and CDR2 sequences are LNHNV and YYDKDF (reference sequence). The CDR3 sequence is 14 residues long. CDR3 sequence: CATSRESANYGYTF. CDR3 in DNA: TGTGCCACCAGCAGAGAAAGTGCTAACTATGGCTACACCTTC.

This clone is labeled medium-sized. The chain carries TRBV4-1 and TRBJ2-1, with TRBD2 identical over 10 bases. Per germline, CDR1 MGHRA and CDR2 YSYEKL. There are 16 residues in the CDR3. Trimming removed 0 bases from V and 3 bases from J; junction bases left unmatched: 2. DNA of the CDR3: TGCGCCAGCAGCCAAGAAAGACTAGCGGGCTACAATGAGCAGTTCTTC. This gives the protein CASSQERLAGYNEQFF.

This clone occurred a few times. The chain recombines TRBV29-1 with TRBJ1-1; D uncertain. This CDR3 comprises 11 residues. The V end lost 7 bases, the J end lost 4 bases, and 10 bases lay between the germline ends. CDR1 is SQVTM and CDR2 is ANQGSEA in the germline V gene. CDR3 protein: CSGSISTEAFF. In DNA, the CDR3 is TGCAGCGGGTCAATCTCCACTGAAGCTTTCTTT.

The chain recombines TRBV6-1 with TRBJ2-7; 7 bases are shared with TRBD1. The CDR3 sequence is 12 residues long. The junction had 6 bases not matched to a gene; V was cut back by 10 bases and J by 3 bases. Germline values: CDR1 MNHNS, CDR2 SASEGT. CDR3: CATTDRVYEQYF. The CDR3, as DNA: TGTGCCACCACAGACAGGGTCTACGAGCAGTACTTC.

This clone was seen a few times. This likely reflects a read error, since a far larger clone is one base away. This chain connects TRBV30 to TRBJ1-5; TRBD1 agrees at 9 bases. The length of the CDR3 is 15 residues. Germline CDR1 GTSNPN, CDR2 SVGIG (reference sequence). Unmatched junction bases numbered 7, after V lost 5 bases and J lost 2 bases. The CDR3 nucleotides read TGTGCCTGGTGTGGGGACAGGGTGGGCAATCAGCCCCAGCATTTT. Protein sequence: CAWCGDRVGNQPQHF.

The chain has TRBV28 and TRBJ2-3; no firm D call. Trimming removed 1 base from V and 2 bases from J, with 10 bases in between. Germline V lookup: CDR1 MDHEN, CDR2 SYDVKM. This CDR3 comprises 15 residues. In nucleotides, the CDR3 is TGTGCCAGCAGTTTATTCGCAGCCACCACAGATACGCAGTATTTT. Residues: CASSLFAATTDTQYF.

The table lists this clone with a few counts. This chain joins TRBV11-2 and TRBJ2-5; unclear D gene. There are 14 residues in the CDR3. V was pared by 5 bases and J by 2 bases, with 12 bases between. Germline CDR1 is SGHAT and CDR2 is FQNNGV. DNA of the CDR3: TGTGCCAGCAGCCCTAAGACATTACAAGAGACCCAGTACTTC. Encoded protein: CASSPKTLQETQYF. Together with reference TRBV11-2 and TRBJ2-5, the CDR3 gives the full variable domain: EAGVAQSPRYKIIEKRQSVAFWCNPISGHATLYWYQQILGQGPKLLIQFQNNGVVDDSQLPKDRFSAERLKGVDSTLKIQPAKLEDSAVYLCASSPKTLQETQYFGPGTRLLVL.

In this sample, this clone turned up a few times. The likely explanation is a read error, given a far larger clone one base away. V and J are TRBV7-9 and TRBJ2-7; TRBD2 matches 11 bases. CDR1 is SEHNR and CDR2 is FQNEAQ in the germline V gene (reference sequence). V trimming: 0 bases; J trimming: 6 bases; junction bases outside the gene matches: 4. This CDR3 is 15 amino acids long. CDR3 coding DNA: TGTGCCAGCAGCTTAGCGCTAGCGGGAGGCTCCGAGCAGTACTTC. This gives the protein CASSLALAGGSEQYF.

This clone showed up just a few times. V and J are TRBV6-5 and TRBJ2-5; no clear D. Germline CDR1 MNHEY, CDR2 SVGAGI. V was clipped by 6 bases and J by 4 bases, with 6 bases between them. The CDR3 has 11 amino acids. CDR3: CASSSRETQYF. The CDR3 DNA reads as TGTGCCAGCAGCTCCCGAGAGACCCAGTACTTC.

This clone was counted ten times or more. The chain combines TRBV5-1 with TRBJ2-1, with 10 nucleotides matching TRBD1. Germline assignment: CDR1 SGHRS and CDR2 YFSETQ. V lost 0 bases and J lost 2; bases outside the gene matches: 2. This CDR3 has 16 amino acids. Here the CDR3 reads CASSLEGQGTYNEQFF. DNA for the CDR3: TGCGCCAGCAGCTTGGAGGGACAGGGGACCTACAATGAGCAGTTCTTC.